The sequence of this T cell receptor beta chain was determined in a study of response to subunit inactivated influenza vaccine. Regarding the study as a whole: Each seasonal flu vaccination may recruit only limited new T cells, authors suggested.

One entry per CDR3 protein results from TCRdb running MiXCR on the RT-PCR reads. The sample includes more than 400,000 distinct CDR3 sequences, roughly 7.6% of them seen just once. The sample holds a few counts of this clonotype. Its antigen is undetermined. The CDR3 length is 15 residues. Germline V lookup: CDR1 KGHSH, CDR2 LQKENI. V was pared by 6 bases and J by 2 bases, with 16 bases between. The receptor comes from a man aged 45 to 75 who received an inactivated influenza vaccine. Sequencing was performed on PBMCs from blood, taken less than 30 months after vaccination. The gene calls are TRBV18 and TRBJ1-2; no definite D call. The CDR3 nucleotides are TGTGCCAGCTCCCGCGAAGGACGTCTGAACTATGGCTACACCTTC. This sequence encodes CASSREGRLNYGYTF.